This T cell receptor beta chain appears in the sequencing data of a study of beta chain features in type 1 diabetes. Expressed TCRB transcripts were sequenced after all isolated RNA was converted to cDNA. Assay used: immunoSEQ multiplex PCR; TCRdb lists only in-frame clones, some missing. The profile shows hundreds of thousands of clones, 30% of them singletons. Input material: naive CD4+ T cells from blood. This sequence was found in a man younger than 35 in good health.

CDR3 bases: TGTGCCAGCAGCTTAGGGCCTAGCGCCTACAATGAGCAGTTCTTC. Translating it yields CASSLGPSAYNEQFF. The rearrangement uses TRBV7-6 and TRBJ2-1; D possibly corresponds to TRBD2 (6 bases). Germline CDR1 SGHVS, CDR2 FNYEAQ. V dropped 1 base and J dropped 2 bases, with 9 bases sitting between them. The CDR3 runs 15 residues.